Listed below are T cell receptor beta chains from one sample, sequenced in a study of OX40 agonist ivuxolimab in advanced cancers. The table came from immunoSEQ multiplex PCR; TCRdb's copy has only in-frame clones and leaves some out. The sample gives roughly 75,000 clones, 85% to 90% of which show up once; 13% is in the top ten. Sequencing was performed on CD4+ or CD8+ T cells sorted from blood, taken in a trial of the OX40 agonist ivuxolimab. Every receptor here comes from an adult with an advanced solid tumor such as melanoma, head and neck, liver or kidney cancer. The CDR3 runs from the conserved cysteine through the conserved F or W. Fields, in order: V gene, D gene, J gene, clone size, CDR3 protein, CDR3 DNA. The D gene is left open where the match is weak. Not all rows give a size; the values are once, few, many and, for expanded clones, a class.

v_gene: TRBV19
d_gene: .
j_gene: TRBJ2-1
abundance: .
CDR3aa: CASSWKSFTLTGGNEQFF
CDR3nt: TGTGCCAGTAGTTGGAAGAGCTTTACCCTCACCGGGGGCAATGAGCAGTTCTTC

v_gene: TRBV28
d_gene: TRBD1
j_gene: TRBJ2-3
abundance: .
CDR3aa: CASRRQGSTDTQYF
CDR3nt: TGTGCCAGCAGACGACAGGGGAGCACAGATACGCAGTATTTT

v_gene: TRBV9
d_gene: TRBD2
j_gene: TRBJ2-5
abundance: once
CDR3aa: CASSTRLAGDETQYF
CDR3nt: TGTGCCAGCAGCACCAGACTAGCGGGAGATGAGACCCAGTACTTC

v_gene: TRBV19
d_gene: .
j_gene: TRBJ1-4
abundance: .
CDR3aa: CASSIVGGWGPNEKLFF
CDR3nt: TGTGCCAGTAGTATAGTCGGTGGTTGGGGTCCTAATGAAAAACTGTTTTTT

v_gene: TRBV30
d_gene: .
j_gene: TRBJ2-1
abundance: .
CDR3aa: CAWSVSSLREQFF
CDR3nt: TGTGCCTGGAGTGTTAGTTCGTTGAGGGAGCAGTTCTTC

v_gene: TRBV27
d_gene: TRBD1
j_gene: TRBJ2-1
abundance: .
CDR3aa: CASGKGAIYNEQFF
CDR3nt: TGTGCCAGCGGTAAGGGGGCCATCTACAATGAGCAGTTCTTC

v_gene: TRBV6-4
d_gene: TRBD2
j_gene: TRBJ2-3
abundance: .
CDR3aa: CASSGIAGGSTDTQYF
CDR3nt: TGTGCCAGCAGTGGGATAGCGGGAGGTTCCACAGATACGCAGTATTTT

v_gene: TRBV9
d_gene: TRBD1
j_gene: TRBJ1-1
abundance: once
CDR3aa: CASSGDRGSLGTEAFF
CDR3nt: TGTGCCAGCAGCGGGGACAGGGGATCACTCGGCACTGAAGCTTTCTTT

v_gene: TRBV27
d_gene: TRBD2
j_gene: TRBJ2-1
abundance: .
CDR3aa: CASATSGRGDEQFF
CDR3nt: TGTGCCAGCGCTACTAGCGGGAGAGGAGATGAGCAGTTCTTC

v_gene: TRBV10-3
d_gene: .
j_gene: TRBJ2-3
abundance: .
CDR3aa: CATQGGLVPTDTQYF
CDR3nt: TGTGCCACCCAGGGGGGGCTAGTCCCCACAGATACGCAGTATTTT

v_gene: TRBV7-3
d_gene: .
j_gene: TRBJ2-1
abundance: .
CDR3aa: CASSFGNYNEQFF
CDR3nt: TGTGCCAGCAGCTTTGGAAACTACAATGAGCAGTTCTTC

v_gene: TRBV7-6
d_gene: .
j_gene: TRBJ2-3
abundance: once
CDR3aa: CASSLTTSTDTQYF
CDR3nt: TGTGCCAGCAGCTTAACCACGAGCACAGATACGCAGTATTTT

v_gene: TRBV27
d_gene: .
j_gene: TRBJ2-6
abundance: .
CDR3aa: CASSLSIGANVLTF
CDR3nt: TGTGCCAGCAGTTTATCGATTGGGGCCAACGTCCTGACTTTC

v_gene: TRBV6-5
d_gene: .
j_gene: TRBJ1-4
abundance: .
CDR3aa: CASSARGSGEKLFF
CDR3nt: TGTGCCAGCAGTGCCCGGGGGTCGGGAGAAAAACTGTTTTTT

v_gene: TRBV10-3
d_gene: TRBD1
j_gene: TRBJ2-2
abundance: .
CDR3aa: CAISGQGADTGELFF
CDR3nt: TGTGCCATCAGTGGACAGGGGGCCGACACCGGGGAGCTGTTTTTT

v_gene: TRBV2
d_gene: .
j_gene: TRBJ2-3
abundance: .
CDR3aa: CASNGAYTDTQYF
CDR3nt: TGTGCCAGCAACGGCGCTTACACAGATACGCAGTATTTT

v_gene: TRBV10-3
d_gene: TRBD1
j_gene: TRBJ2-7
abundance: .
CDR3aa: CAITAGTDGYEQYF
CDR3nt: TGTGCCATCACAGCCGGGACAGACGGTTACGAGCAGTACTTC

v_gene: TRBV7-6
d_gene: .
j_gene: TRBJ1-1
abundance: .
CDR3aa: CASSLRTGLNTEAFF
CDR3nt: TGTGCCAGCAGCTTACGTACAGGTCTGAACACTGAAGCTTTCTTT

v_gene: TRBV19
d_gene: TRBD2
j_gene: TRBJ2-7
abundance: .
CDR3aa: CASSIVSSGSYEQYF
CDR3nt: TGTGCCAGTAGTATAGTCTCTAGCGGGAGCTACGAGCAGTACTTC

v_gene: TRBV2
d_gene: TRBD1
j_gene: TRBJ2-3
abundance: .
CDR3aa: CASSEALVGQTPDTQYF
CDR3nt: TGTGCCAGCAGTGAAGCGCTGGTGGGACAGACGCCAGATACGCAGTATTTT

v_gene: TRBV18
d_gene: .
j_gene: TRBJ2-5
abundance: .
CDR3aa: CASCSLECRQETQYF
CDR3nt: TGTGCCAGCTGCTCCCTGGAGTGCCGCCAAGAGACCCAGTACTTC

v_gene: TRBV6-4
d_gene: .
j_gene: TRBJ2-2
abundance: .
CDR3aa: CASSLGVTANTGELFF
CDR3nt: TGTGCCAGCAGTTTAGGGGTTACCGCGAACACCGGGGAGCTGTTTTTT

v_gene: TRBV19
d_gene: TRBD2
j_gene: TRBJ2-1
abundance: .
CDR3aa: CASSTLLAGGHFEQFF
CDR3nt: TGTGCCAGTAGTACGCTACTAGCGGGAGGGCATTTTGAGCAGTTCTTC

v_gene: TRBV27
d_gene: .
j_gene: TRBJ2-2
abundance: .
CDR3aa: CASSLMATNTGELFF
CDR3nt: TGTGCCAGCAGTTTGATGGCCACGAACACCGGGGAGCTGTTTTTT

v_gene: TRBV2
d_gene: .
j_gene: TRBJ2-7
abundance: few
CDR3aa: CASSEAPYRAHSYEQYF
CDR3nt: TGTGCCAGCAGTGAAGCCCCCTACAGGGCTCACTCCTACGAGCAGTACTTC

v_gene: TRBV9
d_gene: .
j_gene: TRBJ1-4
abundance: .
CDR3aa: CASSVWEGEKLFF
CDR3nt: TGTGCCAGCAGCGTGTGGGAGGGGGAAAAACTGTTTTTT

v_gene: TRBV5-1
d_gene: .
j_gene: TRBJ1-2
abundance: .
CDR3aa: CASSLSIDTTFHGYTF
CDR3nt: TGCGCCAGCAGCTTAAGCATTGACACAACGTTTCATGGCTACACCTTC

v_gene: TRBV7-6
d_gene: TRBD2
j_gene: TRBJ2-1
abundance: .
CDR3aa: CASSLVGGRIFEQFF
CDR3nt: TGTGCCAGCAGCTTAGTGGGCGGGAGGATCTTTGAGCAGTTCTTC

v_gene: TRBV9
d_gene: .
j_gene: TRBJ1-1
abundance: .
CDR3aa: CASSVGGRNTEAFF
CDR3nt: TGTGCCAGCAGCGTAGGGGGGAGGAACACTGAAGCTTTCTTT

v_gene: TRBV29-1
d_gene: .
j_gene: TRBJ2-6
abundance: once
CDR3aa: CSVEELRGVSGANVLTF
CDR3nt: TGCAGCGTTGAAGAGCTTCGGGGTGTCTCTGGGGCCAACGTCCTGACTTTC

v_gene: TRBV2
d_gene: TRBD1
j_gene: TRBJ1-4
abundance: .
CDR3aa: CASSIQGGAKLFF
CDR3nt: TGTGCCAGCAGTATACAGGGGGGGGCAAAACTGTTTTTT

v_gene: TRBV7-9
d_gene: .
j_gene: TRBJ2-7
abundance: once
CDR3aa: CASSFPGTLSYEQYF
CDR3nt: TGTGCCAGCAGCTTTCCGGGGACCCTCTCCTACGAGCAGTACTTC

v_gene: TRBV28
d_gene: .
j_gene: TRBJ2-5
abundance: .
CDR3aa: CASSFGVGGETQYF
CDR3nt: TGTGCCAGCAGTTTCGGGGTAGGAGGAGAGACCCAGTACTTC

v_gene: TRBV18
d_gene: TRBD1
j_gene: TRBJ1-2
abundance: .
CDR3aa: CASSPSAEGGGGGYTF
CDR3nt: TGTGCCAGCTCACCATCGGCGGAAGGAGGGGGCGGTGGCTACACCTTC

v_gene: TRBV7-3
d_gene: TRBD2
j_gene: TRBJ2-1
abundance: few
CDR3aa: CASSLAGGPLDEQFF
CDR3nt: TGTGCCAGCAGTCTAGCGGGAGGGCCGCTGGATGAGCAGTTCTTC

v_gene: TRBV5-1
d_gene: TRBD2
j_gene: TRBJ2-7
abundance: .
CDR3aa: CASSLGLVRPLANYEQYF
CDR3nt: TGCGCCAGCAGCTTGGGGCTAGTGCGGCCACTAGCGAACTACGAGCAGTACTTC

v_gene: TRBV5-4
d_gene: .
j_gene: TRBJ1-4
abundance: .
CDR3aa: CASSLGGRDEKLFF
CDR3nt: TGTGCCAGCAGCTTGGGGGGCAGGGATGAAAAACTGTTTTTT

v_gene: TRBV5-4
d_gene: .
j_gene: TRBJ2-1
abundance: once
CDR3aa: CASSLNSANEQFF
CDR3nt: TGTGCCAGCAGCTTGAACAGCGCCAATGAGCAGTTCTTC

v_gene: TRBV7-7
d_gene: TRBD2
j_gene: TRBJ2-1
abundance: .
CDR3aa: CASSSTSGSSYNEQFF
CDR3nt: TGTGCTAGCAGCTCCACTAGCGGGAGCTCCTACAATGAGCAGTTCTTC

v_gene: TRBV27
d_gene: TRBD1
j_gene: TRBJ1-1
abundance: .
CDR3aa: CASSQGGEGTEAFF
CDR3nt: TGTGCCAGCAGCCAGGGGGGAGAGGGCACTGAAGCTTTCTTT

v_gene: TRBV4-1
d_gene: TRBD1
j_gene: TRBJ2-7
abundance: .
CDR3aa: CASSQDKATGGYYEQYF
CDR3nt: TGCGCCAGCAGCCAAGATAAGGCCACAGGGGGATACTACGAGCAGTACTTC